This T cell receptor (beta chain) was retrieved from a study of blood T cell repertoires in COVID-19 (dated by TCRdb to 2018 to 2021). At the level of the whole study: The collaborator samples originated in the United States, Italy and Spain and spanned the acute and convalescent phases of COVID-19. The prospective study material was composed of cDNA or gDNA derived from T cells, B-cell-depleted T cells, or PBMCs. Deeply sampled blood TCRbeta repertoires from subjects exposed to, actively infected with, or recovered from COVID-19 were included in the dataset. A freely available public database, intended as a resource for researchers studying the immune response to SARS-CoV-2, is where the repertoires were released. The samples were drawn from the first 160 participants of the ongoing ImmuneRACE study and from 950 to 1,500 subjects provided by 6 global collaborators. A de-identified subject ID, COVID-19 status, age in years and sex were almost always included in the sample metadata. HLA class I and class II types, where available, came from metadata supplied by the sample provider rather than from assay-based typing.

Points the paper makes about the study in general: How much clinical and demographic metadata was included differed by source and by participant, and the metadata was provided uncurated.

From the cysteine through the phenylalanine, the CDR3 covers 15 amino acids. The CDR3 DNA has 45 bases and is translated from base 1. Relative to germline, V is 5 bases shorter and J is 3 bases shorter, with 15 bases between their ends. The germline V gene gives CDR1 as MRHNA and CDR2 as SNTAGT. TCRbeta CDR3 regions were amplified from genomic DNA by means of the immunoSEQ Assay, a bias-controlled multiplex PCR. Regarding the original processing steps: Nucleated cell counts per sample were estimated from amplification of reference gene primers within the assay. Sequence reads were collapsed and filtered to measure the absolute abundance of every unique TCRbeta CDR3 rearrangement. For each sample, productive Simpson clonality was calculated as the square root of Simpson's diversity index over productive rearrangements. Entries here come from immuneACCESS through TCRdb and include only in-frame sequences with V and J called. Some clones fail to appear in such tables; in the studies checked, an unresolved V gene covers under half of the shortfall, and the cause of the remainder is unknown. V, J and clone size were drawn from that table, and D and trimming were deduced from the DNA. The sample records roughly 230,000 clones, approximately 77% of which are singletons. Around 3.3% of the sample lies in the top ten.

Collaborating institutions collected whole blood in K2EDTA tubes following their own protocols. For TCRbeta analysis, collaborators shipped samples as frozen whole blood, isolated PBMCs, or DNA extracted from either of those sample types. As regards this clone: Its antigen remains unidentified. Base quality data are lacking; no much larger clone is found one base away.

The sequence was obtained from a woman of 80 years or more with acute or convalescent COVID-19. The chain is made from TRBV6-4 and TRBJ2-3; 5 matching bases give a weak D call of TRBD2. The sample consisted of peripheral blood. Here the CDR3 is given as CASSRGAGGTDTQYF. The DNA sequence reads TGTGCCAGCAGTCGTGGCGCCGGAGGAACAGATACGCAGTATTTT.